The 18 T cell receptor beta chains below were found in one sample sequenced in a study of blood T cell repertoires in COVID-19 (dated by TCRdb to about 2020). Receptors were amplified or captured by the immunoSEQ multiplex PCR assay. TCRdb took over this immuneACCESS table, retaining in-frame rearrangements with V and J assigned. Such tables are incomplete; in checked studies, under half of the missing clones stem from an unresolved V gene, and the remainder is unexplained. In all, the sample holds fewer than 200,000 clones, and about 86% of those were seen once. Clones ranked in the top ten supply around 13% of the sample. Sequences were obtained from peripheral blood. Source of these receptors: a woman in her seventies with COVID-19, enrolled during active disease.

J is TRBJ1-4 and V is TRBV10-1; D gene ambiguous. This CDR3 is built from 9 residues. Trimming took off 4 bases at V and 12 bases at J, with 3 bases between the two ends. Germline CDR1 is WNHNN and CDR2 is SYGVQD (reference sequence). For the CDR3, the DNA is TGCGCCAGCAGTGCCGAACTGTTTTTT. Amino acids: CASSAELFF.

This sequence joins TRBV5-1 and TRBJ2-1; TRBD2 matches at 10 bases. V was clipped by 5 bases and J by 4 bases; unmatched bases: 9. The CDR3 length is 16 residues. The germline CDR1 and CDR2 sequences are SGHRS and YFSETQ. The CDR3 region has the DNA TGCGCCAGCAGATTTTCTAGCGGGAGTAAGTACAATGAGCAGTTCTTC. It is translated as CASRFSSGSKYNEQFF.

As DNA, the CDR3 is TGTGCCAGCAGTTTCCTCGACAGAACGGGCTACACCTTC. This translates into CASSFLDRTGYTF. V usage is TRBV27 and J usage is TRBJ1-2; possibly TRBD1 for D (5 bases). The germline gives CDR1 MNHEY, CDR2 SMNVEV (reference sequence). V lost 3 bases and J lost 8, with 13 bases in between. CDR3 length: 13 amino acids.

This chain connects TRBV5-1 to TRBJ2-2; D is possibly TRBD2 (5 bases). The CDR3 extends over 16 amino acids. Trimming left V 0 bases short and J 6 bases short, with 15 bases between. Germline CDR1 is SGHRS and CDR2 is YFSETQ. CDR3 in amino acids: CASSLAVLNGAGELFF. The CDR3 DNA reads TGCGCCAGCAGCTTGGCCGTGCTAAACGGGGCCGGGGAGCTGTTTTTT.

The chain combines TRBV5-1 with TRBJ2-2; 8 bases agree with TRBD1. The J segment lost 1 base and the V segment lost 3 bases, leaving 2 bases of the junction unmatched. The CDR3 has 15 residues. CDR1 and CDR2 from the germline V gene are SGHRS and YFSETQ. The CDR3 coding sequence is TGCGCCAGCAGCTGGACAGGGATGAACACCGGGGAGCTGTTTTTT. It codes for CASSWTGMNTGELFF.

This chain joins TRBV5-5 and TRBJ2-7, with D perhaps matching TRBD1 (5 bases). Germline V gene lookup returns CDR1 SGHKS and CDR2 YYEKEE (reference sequence). V lost 5 bases, J lost 6 bases, and 18 bases lay in between. The CDR3 has 14 residues. The DNA for the CDR3 is TGTGCCAGCAGTTTTGCCTTCCAGGGCCGCGAGCAGTACTTC. Translation gives CASSFAFQGREQYF. Complete variable domain (other parts from reference TRBV5-5 and TRBJ2-7): DAGVTQSPTHLIKTRGQQVTLRCSPISGHKSVSWYQQVLGQGPQFIFQYYEKEERGRGNFPDRFSARQFPNYSSELNVNALLLGDSALYLCASSFAFQGREQYFGPGTRLTVT.

This clone was counted a single time. Other DNA sequences in this sample translate to the same CDR3. The J gene is TRBJ1-5, the V gene TRBV19; TRBD1 aligns across 7 bases. This CDR3 contains 13 residues. V lost 4 bases and J lost 5; bases outside the gene matches: 2. Germline CDR1 is LNHDA and CDR2 is SQIVND (reference sequence). DNA for the CDR3: TGTGCCAGTAGTACCCAGGGGGATCAGCCCCAGCATTTT. Protein: CASSTQGDQPQHF.

The gene calls are TRBV27 and TRBJ2-7; the D gene is possibly TRBD1 (5 bases). Germline CDR1 is MNHEY and CDR2 is SMNVEV (reference sequence). The CDR3 totals 13 residues. The V gene lost 6 bases and the J gene lost 0 bases, with 9 bases spanning the gap. CDR3 sequence: CASSGHDSYEQYF. The CDR3 DNA reads TGTGCCAGCAGCGGACACGACTCCTACGAGCAGTACTTC.

The chain uses TRBV19 and TRBJ2-7; TRBD1 aligns across 12 bases. V dropped 4 bases and J dropped 9; count of bases not matched to a gene: 10. The CDR3 sequence is 15 residues long. Germline CDR1 LNHDA, CDR2 SQIVND (reference sequence). This CDR3 is CASSTTWDRGRGQYF. The CDR3 bases are TGTGCCAGTAGTACCACGTGGGACAGGGGGCGCGGGCAGTACTTC.

For this clone: One end of the junction varies from germline; a read error may be responsible. This chain joins TRBV20-1 and TRBJ1-1, with D possibly TRBD1 on 6 matching bases. Per germline, CDR1 DFQATT and CDR2 SNEGSKA (reference sequence). The CDR3 runs 11 residues. The CDR3 DNA reads TGCAGTGCTAGACGACAGGCTCAGACTATCTTT. It specifies CSARRQAQTIF.

The genes are TRBV6-5 and TRBJ1-2, with TRBD1 as a possible D gene (6 bases). This CDR3 comprises 13 residues. Trimming stripped 6 bases from V and 9 bases from J, with 17 bases between. Germline CDR1 is MNHEY and CDR2 is SVGAGI. The CDR3 protein is CASRRTVGDSYTF. DNA for the CDR3: TGTGCCAGCAGGCGGACAGTCGGAGATAGCTACACCTTC.

The gene calls are TRBV5-1 and TRBJ1-2; maybe TRBD1 (5 bases). The germline V and J ends were trimmed by 0 bases and 7 bases, with 16 bases remaining between them. This CDR3 region has 15 residues. The germline V gene encodes CDR1 SGHRS and CDR2 YFSETQ. The CDR3 sequence: CASSLAPGSHRGYTF. Written as DNA, the CDR3 is TGCGCCAGCAGCTTGGCACCAGGGTCCCATCGTGGCTACACCTTC. Full variable domain (missing parts from reference TRBV5-1 and TRBJ1-2): KAGVTQTPRYLIKTRGQQVTLSCSPISGHRSVSWYQQTPGQGLQFLFEYFSETQRNKGNFPGRFSGRQFSNSRSEMNVSTLELGDSALYLCASSLAPGSHRGYTFGSGTRLTVV.

This chain joins TRBV4-1 and TRBJ1-1, with 8 bases matching TRBD1. V lost 2 bases to trimming and J lost 4 bases; unmatched junction nucleotides: 6. CDR1 and CDR2 from the germline V gene are MGHRA and YSYEKL. This CDR3 is built from 15 residues. CDR3 coding DNA: TGCGCCAGCAGCCAAAACGAGGACAGGGTCACTGAAGCTTTCTTT. Translated: CASSQNEDRVTEAFF.

The V and J genes are TRBV5-1 and TRBJ1-4; TRBD1 aligns across 9 bases. Per germline, CDR1 SGHRS and CDR2 YFSETQ. Trimming at V came to 4 bases and at J to 8 bases, leaving 6 bases not matched to a gene. The CDR3 consists of 14 residues. The CDR3 spells CASSLDRGKEKLFF. The CDR3 DNA reads as TGCGCCAGCAGCCTCGACAGGGGGAAGGAAAAACTGTTTTTT.

The chain couples TRBV6-6 to TRBJ1-1, with 8 bases aligning to TRBD1. This CDR3 contains 14 residues. V shed 7 bases, J shed 4 bases, and the junction held 8 bases outside the gene matches. Germline CDR1 MNHNY, CDR2 SVGAGI (reference sequence). CDR3 region: CASKFTTGVTEAFF. The DNA of the CDR3 is TGTGCCAGCAAATTTACGACAGGGGTCACTGAAGCTTTCTTT.

This sequence joins TRBV5-6 and TRBJ2-7, with D possibly being TRBD1 (5 bases). The length of the CDR3 is 14 residues. CDR1 and CDR2 (germline): SGHDT, YYEEEE. V lost 0 bases and J 6 bases, leaving 13 bases between the germline ends. CDR3 sequence reads: CASSLAFVGPEQYF. CDR3 DNA sequence: TGTGCCAGCAGCTTGGCTTTTGTGGGGCCCGAGCAGTACTTC.

This sequence joins TRBV18 and TRBJ1-2, with 8 bases aligning to TRBD1. Trimming removed 6 bases from V and 3 bases from J; junction bases left unmatched: 9. Looked up from germline, CDR1 is KGHSH and CDR2 is LQKENI. This CDR3 region has 15 residues. CDR3 nucleotide sequence: TGTGCCAGCTCCCCAGATCCGACAGGGGACTATGGCTACACCTTC. The encoded protein is CASSPDPTGDYGYTF.

The J gene is TRBJ2-5, the V gene TRBV9; 10 positions match TRBD2. Germline CDR1 is SGDLS and CDR2 is YYNGEE. The CDR3 spans 18 residues. The V and J ends lost 4 bases and 2 bases, in that order; junction bases with no gene match: 14. DNA for the CDR3: TGTGCCAGCAGCTTAGGGACTAGCGCAAACGACATACAAGAGACCCAGTACTTC. Translating it yields CASSLGTSANDIQETQYF.